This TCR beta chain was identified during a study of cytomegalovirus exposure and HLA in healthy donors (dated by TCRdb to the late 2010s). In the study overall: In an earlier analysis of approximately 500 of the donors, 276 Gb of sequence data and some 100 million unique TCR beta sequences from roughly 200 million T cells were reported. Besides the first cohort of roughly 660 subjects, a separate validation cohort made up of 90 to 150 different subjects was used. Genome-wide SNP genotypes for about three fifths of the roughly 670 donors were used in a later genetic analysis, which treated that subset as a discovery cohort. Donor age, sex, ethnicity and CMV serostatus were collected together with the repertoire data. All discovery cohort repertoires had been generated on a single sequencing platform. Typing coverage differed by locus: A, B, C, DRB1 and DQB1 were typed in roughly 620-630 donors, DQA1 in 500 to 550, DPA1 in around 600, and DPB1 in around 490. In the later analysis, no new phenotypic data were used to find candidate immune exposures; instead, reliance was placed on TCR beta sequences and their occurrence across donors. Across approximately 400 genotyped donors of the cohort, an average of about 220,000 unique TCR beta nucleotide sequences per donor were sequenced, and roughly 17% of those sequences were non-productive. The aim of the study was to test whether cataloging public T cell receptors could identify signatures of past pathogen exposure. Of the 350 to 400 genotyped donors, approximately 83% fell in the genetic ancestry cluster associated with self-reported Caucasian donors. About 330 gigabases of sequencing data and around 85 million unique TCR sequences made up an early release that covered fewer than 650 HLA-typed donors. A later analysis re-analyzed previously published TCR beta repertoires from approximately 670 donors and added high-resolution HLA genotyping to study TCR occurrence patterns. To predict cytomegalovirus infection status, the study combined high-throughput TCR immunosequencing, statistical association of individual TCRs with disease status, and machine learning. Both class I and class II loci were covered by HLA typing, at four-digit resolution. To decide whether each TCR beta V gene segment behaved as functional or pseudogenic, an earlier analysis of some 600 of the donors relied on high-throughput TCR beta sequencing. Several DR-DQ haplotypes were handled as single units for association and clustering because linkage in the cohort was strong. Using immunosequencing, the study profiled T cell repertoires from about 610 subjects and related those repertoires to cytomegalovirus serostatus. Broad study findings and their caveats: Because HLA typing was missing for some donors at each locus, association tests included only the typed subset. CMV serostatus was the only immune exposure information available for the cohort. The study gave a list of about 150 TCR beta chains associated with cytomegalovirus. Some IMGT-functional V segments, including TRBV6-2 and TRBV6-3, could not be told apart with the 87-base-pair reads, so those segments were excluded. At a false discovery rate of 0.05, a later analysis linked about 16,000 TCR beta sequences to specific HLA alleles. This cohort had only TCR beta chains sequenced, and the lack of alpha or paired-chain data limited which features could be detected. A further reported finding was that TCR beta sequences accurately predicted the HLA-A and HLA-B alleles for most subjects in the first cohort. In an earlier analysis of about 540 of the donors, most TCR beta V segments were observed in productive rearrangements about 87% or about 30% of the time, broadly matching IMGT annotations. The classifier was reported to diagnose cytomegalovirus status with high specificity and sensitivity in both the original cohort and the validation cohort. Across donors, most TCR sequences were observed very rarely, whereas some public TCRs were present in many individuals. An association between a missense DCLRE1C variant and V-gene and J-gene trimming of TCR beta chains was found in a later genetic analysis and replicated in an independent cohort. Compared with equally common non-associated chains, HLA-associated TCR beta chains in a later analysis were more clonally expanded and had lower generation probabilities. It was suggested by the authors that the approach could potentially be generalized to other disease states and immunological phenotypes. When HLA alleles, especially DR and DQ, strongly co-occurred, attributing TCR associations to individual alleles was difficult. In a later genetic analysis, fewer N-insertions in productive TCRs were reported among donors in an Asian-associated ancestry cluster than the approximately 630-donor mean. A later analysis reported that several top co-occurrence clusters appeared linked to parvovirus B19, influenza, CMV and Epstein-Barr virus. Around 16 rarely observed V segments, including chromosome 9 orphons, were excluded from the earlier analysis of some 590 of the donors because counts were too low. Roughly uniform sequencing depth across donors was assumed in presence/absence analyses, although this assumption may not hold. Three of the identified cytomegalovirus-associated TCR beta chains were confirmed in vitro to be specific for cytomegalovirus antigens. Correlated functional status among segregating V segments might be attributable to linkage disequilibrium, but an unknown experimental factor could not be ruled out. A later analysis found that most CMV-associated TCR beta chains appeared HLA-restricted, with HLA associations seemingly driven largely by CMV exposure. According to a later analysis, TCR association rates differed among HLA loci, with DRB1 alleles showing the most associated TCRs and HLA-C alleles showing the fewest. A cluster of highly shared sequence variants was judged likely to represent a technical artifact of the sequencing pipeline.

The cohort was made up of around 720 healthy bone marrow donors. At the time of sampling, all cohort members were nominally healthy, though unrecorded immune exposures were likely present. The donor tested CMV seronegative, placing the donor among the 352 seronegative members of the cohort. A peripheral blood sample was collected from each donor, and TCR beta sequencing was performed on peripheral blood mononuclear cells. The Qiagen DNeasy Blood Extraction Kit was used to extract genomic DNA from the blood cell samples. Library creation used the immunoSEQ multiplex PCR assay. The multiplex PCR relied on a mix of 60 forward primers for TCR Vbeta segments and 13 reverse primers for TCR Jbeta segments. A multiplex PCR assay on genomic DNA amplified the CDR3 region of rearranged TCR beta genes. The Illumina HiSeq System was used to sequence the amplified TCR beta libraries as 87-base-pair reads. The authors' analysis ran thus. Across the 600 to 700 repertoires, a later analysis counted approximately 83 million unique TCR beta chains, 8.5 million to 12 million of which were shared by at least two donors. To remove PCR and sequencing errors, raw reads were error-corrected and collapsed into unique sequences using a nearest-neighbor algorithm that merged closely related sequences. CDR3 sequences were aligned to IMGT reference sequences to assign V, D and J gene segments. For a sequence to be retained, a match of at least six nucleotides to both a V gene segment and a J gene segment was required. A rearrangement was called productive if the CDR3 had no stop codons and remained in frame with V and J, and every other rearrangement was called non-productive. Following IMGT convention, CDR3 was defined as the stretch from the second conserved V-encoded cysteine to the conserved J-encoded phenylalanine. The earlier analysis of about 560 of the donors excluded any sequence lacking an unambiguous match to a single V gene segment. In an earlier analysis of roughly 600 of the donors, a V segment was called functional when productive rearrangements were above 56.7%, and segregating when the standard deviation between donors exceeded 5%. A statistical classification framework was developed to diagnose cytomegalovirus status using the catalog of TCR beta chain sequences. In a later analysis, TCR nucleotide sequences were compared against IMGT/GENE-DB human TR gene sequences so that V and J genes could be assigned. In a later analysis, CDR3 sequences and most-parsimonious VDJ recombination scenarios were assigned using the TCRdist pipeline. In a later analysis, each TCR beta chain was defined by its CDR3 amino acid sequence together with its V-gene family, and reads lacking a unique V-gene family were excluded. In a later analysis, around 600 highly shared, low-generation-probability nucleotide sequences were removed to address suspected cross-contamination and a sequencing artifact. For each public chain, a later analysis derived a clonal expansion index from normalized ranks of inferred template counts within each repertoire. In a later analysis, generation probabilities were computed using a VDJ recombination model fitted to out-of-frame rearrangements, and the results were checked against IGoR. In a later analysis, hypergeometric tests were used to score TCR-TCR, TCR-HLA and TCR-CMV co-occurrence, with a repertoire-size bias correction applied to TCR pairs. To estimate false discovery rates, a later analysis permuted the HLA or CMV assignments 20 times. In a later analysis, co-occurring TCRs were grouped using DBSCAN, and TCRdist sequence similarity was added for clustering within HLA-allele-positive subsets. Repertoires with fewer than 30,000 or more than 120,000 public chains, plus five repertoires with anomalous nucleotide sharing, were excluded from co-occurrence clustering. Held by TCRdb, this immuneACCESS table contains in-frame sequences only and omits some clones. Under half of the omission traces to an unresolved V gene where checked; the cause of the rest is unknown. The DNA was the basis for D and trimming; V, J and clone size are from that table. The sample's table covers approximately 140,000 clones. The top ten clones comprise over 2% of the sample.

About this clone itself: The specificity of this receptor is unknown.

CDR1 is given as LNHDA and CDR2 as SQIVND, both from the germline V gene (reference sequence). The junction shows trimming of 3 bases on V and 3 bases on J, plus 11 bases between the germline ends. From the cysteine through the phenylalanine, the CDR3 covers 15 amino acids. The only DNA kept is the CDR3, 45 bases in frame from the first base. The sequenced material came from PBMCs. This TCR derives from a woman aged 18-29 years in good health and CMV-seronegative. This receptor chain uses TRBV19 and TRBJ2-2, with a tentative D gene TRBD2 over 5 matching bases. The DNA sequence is TGTGCCAGTAGTATGGGTGGGAGCTACACCGGGGAGCTGTTTTTT. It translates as CASSMGGSYTGELFF.